This TCR beta chain was sequenced for a study of blood T cell repertoires in COVID-19. Overall study: Sites in the United States, Italy and Spain provided acute and convalescent COVID-19 samples. PBMCs, B-cell-depleted T cells, or T cells provided the cDNA or gDNA that made up the material.

A Seattle source enrolled patients during active infection and followed them longitudinally. The CDR3 spans 15 residues. V shed 4 bases, J shed 5 bases, and the junction held 7 bases outside the gene matches. Germline V gene sequence: CDR1 MGHRA, CDR2 YSYEKL. As handled by the study authors: Estimates of nucleated cell counts were drawn from the amplification of reference gene primers. The table came from immunoSEQ multiplex PCR; TCRdb's copy has only in-frame clones and leaves some out. V, J and clone size derive from that table, while D and trimming were established from the DNA sequence. The sample has approximately 56,000 clones, around 80% seen once.

The receptor was derived from a woman older than 75 with COVID-19, enrolled during active disease. The chain uses TRBV4-1 and TRBJ2-1, with 8 bases identical to TRBD2. What was sequenced was peripheral blood. The CDR3 sequence: CASSPEREFDNEQFF. Here the CDR3 DNA reads TGCGCCAGCAGCCCCGAGCGGGAGTTCGACAATGAGCAGTTCTTC.